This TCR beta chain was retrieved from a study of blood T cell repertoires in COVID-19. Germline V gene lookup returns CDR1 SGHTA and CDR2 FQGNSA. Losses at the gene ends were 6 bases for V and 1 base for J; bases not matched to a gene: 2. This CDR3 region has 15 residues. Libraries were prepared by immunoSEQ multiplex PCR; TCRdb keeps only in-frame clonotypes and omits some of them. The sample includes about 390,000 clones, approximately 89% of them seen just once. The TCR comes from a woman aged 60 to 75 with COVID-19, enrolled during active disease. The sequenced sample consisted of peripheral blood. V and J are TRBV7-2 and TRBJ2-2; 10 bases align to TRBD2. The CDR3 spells CASSRLAGNTGELFF. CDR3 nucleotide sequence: TGTGCCAGCAGTAGACTAGCGGGGAACACCGGGGAGCTGTTTTTT.